There are many counts of the clone carrying this T cell receptor (beta chain). What it binds is not known. MiXCR was run by TCRdb on the 5' RACE reads, yielding one entry per CDR3 protein. Among 250,000 or so distinct CDR3 sequences listed, around 17% were seen once. This sample stems from a study of T-cell memory formation after mild COVID-19. Overall study: TCR clusters were mostly confined to one donor each. Study-wide results and caveats: Later expanders leaned toward CD4+, whereas clones contracting from day 15 to 85 were balanced CD4/CD8.

CDR1 is SQVTM and CDR2 is ANQGSEA in the germline V gene. The CDR3 totals 16 residues. The V and J ends lost 2 bases and 2 bases, in that order; junction bases with no gene match: 3. The chain uses TRBV29-1 and TRBJ2-3, with 14 bases that match TRBD2. The sequenced sample consisted of PBMCs or a T cell subset sorted from them (not recorded which). This clonotype originated in a man in his late teens or twenties who had mild COVID-19 (a few samples of this study predate the infection). Cell type and time point are not known. The CDR3 spells CSVEMGLAGDTDTQYF. CDR3 DNA: TGCAGCGTTGAAATGGGACTAGCGGGGGACACAGATACGCAGTATTTT.